The 19 T cell receptor beta chains below were found in one sample sequenced in a study of somatic mutations in cytotoxic T cells in rheumatoid arthritis. The assay was immunoSEQ multiplex PCR, and TCRdb's table has in-frame clones only and misses some. The profile shows 15,000 to 25,000 clones, over 75% of them singletons. Sequenced material: CD8+ T cells sorted from blood. The source is a woman in her 50s in good health.

This clone was detected only once. This rearrangement joins TRBV7-9 to TRBJ2-1; the match to TRBD1 covers 9 bases. Unmatched junction bases numbered 5, after V lost 8 bases and J lost 0 bases. The CDR3 totals 15 residues. Germline CDR1 and CDR2: SEHNR and FQNEAQ (reference sequence). DNA for the CDR3: TGTGCCAGCCACGGGACAGGGAACTCCTACAATGAGCAGTTCTTC. This gives the protein CASHGTGNSYNEQFF.

This clone was found a few times. The V gene is TRBV4-3, the J gene TRBJ2-1, with D perhaps TRBD2 (5 bases). Trimming removed 0 bases at V and 2 bases at J, with 8 bases between. CDR1 and CDR2 from the germline V gene are LGHNA and YSLEER. This CDR3 region has 15 residues. The CDR3 reads CASSQDWRTYNEQFF. CDR3 nucleotides: TGCGCCAGCAGCCAAGATTGGAGGACCTACAATGAGCAGTTCTTC.

The CDR3 DNA follows: TGTGCCAGTAGTATCGGTTTCTCTGGGGCCAACGTCCTGACTTTC. Its protein is CASSIGFSGANVLTF. J is TRBJ2-6 and V is TRBV19; no firm D call. CDR1 is LNHDA and CDR2 is SQIVND in the germline V gene (reference sequence). The CDR3 runs 15 residues. Trimming removed 3 bases from V and 0 bases from J, with 6 bases in between.

The rearrangement uses TRBV6-5 and TRBJ2-3; TRBD2 aligns across 7 bases. The CDR3 has 15 amino acids. In germline, CDR1 is MNHEY, CDR2 SVGAGI. Losses at the gene ends were 5 bases for V and 2 bases for J; bases not matched to a gene: 7. The CDR3 sequence is CASSPGGDTTDTQYF. DNA for the CDR3: TGTGCCAGCAGTCCTGGGGGGGATACCACAGATACGCAGTATTTT.

This sequence joins TRBV2 and TRBJ2-1, with 12 bases that match TRBD1. With 4 bases clipped from V and 8 bases from J, the junction kept 6 bases outside the gene matches. The CDR3 contains 15 residues. Germline V lookup: CDR1 SNHLY, CDR2 FYNNEI. The CDR3 DNA is TGTGCCAGCAGTGTGGGACAGGGGGCAATGGATGAGCAGTTCTTC. This encodes CASSVGQGAMDEQFF.

This sequence joins TRBV15 and TRBJ2-3; 8 bases are a match to TRBD1. The CDR3 covers 16 residues. The junction had 12 bases not matched to a gene; V was cut back by 3 bases and J by 7 bases. Germline CDR1 reads LNHNV; CDR2 reads YYDKDF (reference sequence). The CDR3: CATSSPGTGRFNTQYF. The CDR3 bases are TGTGCCACCAGCAGCCCCGGGACAGGCCGATTCAATACGCAGTATTTT.

The chain carries TRBV29-1 and TRBJ2-7, with a possible D match to TRBD1 (7 bases). Trimming took off 5 bases at V and 4 bases at J, with 15 bases between the two ends. The CDR3 runs to 13 residues. Germline CDR1 and CDR2: SQVTM and ANQGSEA. This chain's CDR3 is CSVHLAGGYEQYF. In DNA, the CDR3 is TGCAGCGTTCACTTGGCAGGGGGGTACGAGCAGTACTTC.

The count of this clone is one. The rearrangement joins TRBV18 to TRBJ1-2; TRBD1 matches at 7 bases. The CDR3 extends over 16 amino acids. The germline gives CDR1 KGHSH, CDR2 LQKENI. The V segment lost 6 bases and the J segment 6 bases; nucleotides outside the gene matches: 16. This chain's CDR3 is CASSPRQGIHLHGYTF. Here the CDR3 DNA reads TGTGCCAGCTCCCCCCGACAGGGCATCCACTTGCATGGCTACACCTTC.

V gene TRBV4-1 combines with J gene TRBJ2-1; no definite D call. V dropped 0 bases and J dropped 2 bases, with 11 bases sitting between them. Germline loops: CDR1 MGHRA, CDR2 YSYEKL. The CDR3 is 16 amino acids. The CDR3 nucleotides read TGCGCCAGCAGCCAAGATTTTTCCGGAGCCTACAATGAGCAGTTCTTC. Amino acids: CASSQDFSGAYNEQFF.

This clone was recorded once. This chain uses TRBV19 with TRBJ1-5; D is possibly TRBD1 (6 bases). The CDR3 runs to 13 residues. Germline CDR1 reads LNHDA; CDR2 reads SQIVND (reference sequence). Trimming took 1 base from V and 6 from J, leaving 7 bases between them. CDR3 nucleotides: TGTGCCAGTAGTATAGGCAGGGGTCAGCCCCAGCATTTT. It translates to CASSIGRGQPQHF.

The V and J genes are TRBV6-4 and TRBJ1-2; D is uncertain. Trimming shortened V by 11 bases and J by 2 bases, and 15 bases separated the two germline ends. CDR1 and CDR2 from the germline V gene are MRHNA and SNTAGT. The CDR3 totals 13 residues. The CDR3 here is CAVKRDINYGYTF. The CDR3 nucleotides are TGTGCCGTAAAACGAGACATCAACTATGGCTACACCTTC.

The gene calls are TRBV4-3 and TRBJ2-1; 9 bases fit TRBD1. The CDR3 length is 17 residues. With V trimmed by 3 bases and J by 4 bases, 10 bases remained unmatched. CDR1 is LGHNA, CDR2 YSLEER, per germline. The CDR3 is CASSQFSGTGTYNEQFF. CDR3 DNA sequence: TGCGCCAGCAGCCAGTTTTCAGGGACAGGGACTTACAATGAGCAGTTCTTC.

The CDR3 protein is CASSLGSSDEQYF. The CDR3 DNA follows: TGTGCCAGCAGCTTGGGGTCCTCGGACGAGCAGTACTTC. This rearrangement joins TRBV5-4 to TRBJ2-5; no clear D. The DNA end is a closer match to TRBJ2-7, so the J assignment may be wrong. The CDR3 is 13 amino acids. Germline CDR1 is SGHNT and CDR2 is YYREEE (reference sequence).

The chain recombines TRBV5-1 with TRBJ2-1; no reliable D call. The CDR3 length is 16 residues. Trimming removed 0 bases from V and 6 bases from J, with 16 bases in between. Germline loops: CDR1 SGHRS, CDR2 YFSETQ. The CDR3 sequence: CASSLGPLGRGNEQFF. In DNA, the CDR3 is TGCGCCAGCAGCTTGGGCCCCCTCGGGCGTGGCAATGAGCAGTTCTTC. The entire variable domain, with the rest obtained from reference TRBV5-1 and TRBJ2-1, is as follows: KAGVTQTPRYLIKTRGQQVTLSCSPISGHRSVSWYQQTPGQGLQFLFEYFSETQRNKGNFPGRFSGRQFSNSRSEMNVSTLELGDSALYLCASSLGPLGRGNEQFFGPGTRLTVL.

This clone turned up a few times. The J gene is TRBJ2-7, the V gene TRBV4-1; D uncertain. V was shortened by 1 base and J by 2 bases, with 6 bases between the two germline ends. The length of the CDR3 is 13 residues. Germline CDR1 is MGHRA and CDR2 is YSYEKL. This chain's CDR3 is CASSQAGAYEQYF. The CDR3 DNA sequence: TGCGCCAGCAGCCAAGCGGGCGCCTACGAGCAGTACTTC.

The rearrangement joins TRBV30 to TRBJ1-1; tentatively, D is TRBD1 (5 bases). V was pared by 5 bases and J by 4 bases, with 14 bases between. In germline, CDR1 is GTSNPN, CDR2 SVGIG (reference sequence). CDR3 length: 13 amino acids. Here the CDR3 DNA reads TGTGCCTGGTCCCGCGGGGGGAGCACTGAAGCTTTCTTT. Translated, it gives CAWSRGGSTEAFF.

The chain links TRBV4-1 to TRBJ2-1, with D hard to call. V was clipped by 4 bases and J by 3 bases, with 10 bases between them. The CDR3 is 14 amino acids. The germline CDR1 and CDR2 sequences are MGHRA and YSYEKL. CDR3 nucleotide sequence: TGCGCCAGCAGCCTAATCGCCAGCTACAATGAGCAGTTCTTC. This sequence encodes CASSLIASYNEQFF.

The J gene is TRBJ1-4, the V gene TRBV28; tentative D call: TRBD1 (5 bases). Germline lookup yields CDR1 MDHEN and CDR2 SYDVKM. The V end lost 2 bases, the J end lost 7 bases, and 8 bases lay between the germline ends. The CDR3 loop spans 13 amino acids. The CDR3 region is CASSLRGSEKLFF. The CDR3 coding sequence is TGTGCCAGCAGTTTACGGGGGAGTGAAAAACTGTTTTTT.

The chain combines TRBV11-2 with TRBJ2-5; D gene ambiguous. Between the trimmed V and J ends, which lost 1 base and 4 bases, there was a span of 1 base. This CDR3 spans 11 amino acids. Germline V gene sequence: CDR1 SGHAT, CDR2 FQNNGV. CDR3 sequence (DNA): TGTGCCAGCAGCTTAGGAGAGACCCAGTACTTC. Translating gives CASSLGETQYF.